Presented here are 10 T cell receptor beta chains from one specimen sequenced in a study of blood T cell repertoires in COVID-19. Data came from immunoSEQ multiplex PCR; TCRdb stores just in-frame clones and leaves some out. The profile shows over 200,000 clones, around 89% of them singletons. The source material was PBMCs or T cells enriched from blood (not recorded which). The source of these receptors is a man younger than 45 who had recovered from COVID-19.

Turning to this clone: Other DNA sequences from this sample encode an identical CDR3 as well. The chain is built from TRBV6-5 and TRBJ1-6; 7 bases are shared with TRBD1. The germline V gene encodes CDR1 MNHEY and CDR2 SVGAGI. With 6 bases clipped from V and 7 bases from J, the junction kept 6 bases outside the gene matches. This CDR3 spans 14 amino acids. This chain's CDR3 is CASSRTGVNSPLHF. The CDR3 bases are TGTGCCAGCAGCAGAACAGGGGTCAATTCACCCCTCCACTTT.

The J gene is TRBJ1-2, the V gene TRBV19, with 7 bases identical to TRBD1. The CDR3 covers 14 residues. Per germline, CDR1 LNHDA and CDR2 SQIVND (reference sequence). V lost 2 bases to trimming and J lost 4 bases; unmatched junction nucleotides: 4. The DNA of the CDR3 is TGTGCCAGTAGTATAAACAGGGGACCCTATGGCTACACCTTC. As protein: CASSINRGPYGYTF.

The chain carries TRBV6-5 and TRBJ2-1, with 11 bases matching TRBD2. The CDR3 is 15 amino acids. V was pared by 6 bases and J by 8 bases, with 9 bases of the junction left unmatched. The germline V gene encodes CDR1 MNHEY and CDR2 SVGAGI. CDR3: CASRSLAGAGHEQFF. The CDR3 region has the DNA TGTGCCAGCAGATCACTAGCGGGAGCTGGGCATGAGCAGTTCTTC.

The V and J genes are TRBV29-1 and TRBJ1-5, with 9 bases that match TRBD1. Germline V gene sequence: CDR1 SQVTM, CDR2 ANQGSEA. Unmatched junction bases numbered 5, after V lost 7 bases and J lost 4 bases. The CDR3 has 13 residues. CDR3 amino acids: CSAKGQGNQPQHF. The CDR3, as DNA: TGCAGCGCTAAAGGACAGGGGAATCAGCCCCAGCATTTT. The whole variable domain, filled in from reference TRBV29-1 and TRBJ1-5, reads SAVISQKPSRDICQRGTSLTIQCQVDSQVTMMFWYRQQPGQSLTLIATANQGSEATYESGFVIDKFPISRPNLTFSTLTVSNMSPEDSSIYLCSAKGQGNQPQHFGDGTRLSIL.

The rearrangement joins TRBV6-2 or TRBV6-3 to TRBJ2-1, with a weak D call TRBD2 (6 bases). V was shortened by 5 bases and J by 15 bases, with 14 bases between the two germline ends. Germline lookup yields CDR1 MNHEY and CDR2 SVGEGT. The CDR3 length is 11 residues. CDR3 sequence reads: CASSRDSTWFF. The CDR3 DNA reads TGTGCCAGCAGTCGGGACTCCACTTGGTTCTTC.

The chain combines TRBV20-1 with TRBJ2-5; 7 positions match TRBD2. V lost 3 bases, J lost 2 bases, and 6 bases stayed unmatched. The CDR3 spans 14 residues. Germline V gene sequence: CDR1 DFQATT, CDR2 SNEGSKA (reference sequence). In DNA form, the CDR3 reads TGCAGTGCTAGTGGTCTACTAGCGCAAGAGACCCAGTACTTC. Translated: CSASGLLAQETQYF.

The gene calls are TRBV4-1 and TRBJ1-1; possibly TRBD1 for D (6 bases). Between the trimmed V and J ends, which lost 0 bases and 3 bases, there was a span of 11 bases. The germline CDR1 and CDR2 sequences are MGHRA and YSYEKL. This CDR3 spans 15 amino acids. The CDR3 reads CASSQDPHRDTEAFF. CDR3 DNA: TGCGCCAGCAGCCAAGATCCTCACAGGGACACTGAAGCTTTCTTT.

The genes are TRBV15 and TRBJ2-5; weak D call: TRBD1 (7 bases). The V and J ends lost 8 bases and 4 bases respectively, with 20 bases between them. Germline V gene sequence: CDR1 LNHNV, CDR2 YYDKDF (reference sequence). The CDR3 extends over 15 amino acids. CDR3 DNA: TGTGCCACCCGAGCTGGAGGGGGCTGGTTAGAGACCCAGTACTTC. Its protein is CATRAGGGWLETQYF.

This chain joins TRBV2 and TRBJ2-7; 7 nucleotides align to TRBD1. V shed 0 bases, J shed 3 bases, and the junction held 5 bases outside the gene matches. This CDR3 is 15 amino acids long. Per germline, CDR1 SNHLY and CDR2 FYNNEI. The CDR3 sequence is CASSEAGQISYEQYF. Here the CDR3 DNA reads TGTGCCAGCAGTGAAGCGGGACAGATAAGCTACGAGCAGTACTTC.

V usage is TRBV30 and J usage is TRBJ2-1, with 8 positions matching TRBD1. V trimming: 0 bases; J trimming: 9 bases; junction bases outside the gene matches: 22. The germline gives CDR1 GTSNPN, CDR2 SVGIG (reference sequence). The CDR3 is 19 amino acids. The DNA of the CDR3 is TGTGCCTGGAGTGTCGGGCGCGTGACAACGGCCGTACAGGGGGGTGAGCAGTTCTTC. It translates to CAWSVGRVTTAVQGGEQFF.